This T cell receptor (beta chain) was captured by sequencing in a study of blood T cell repertoires in COVID-19 (dated by TCRdb to the early 2020s). Study-level background: Samples covering the acute and convalescent phases of COVID-19 were provided by collaborators in the United States, Italy and Spain. The material from the prospective study consisted of cDNA or gDNA derived from T cells, B-cell-depleted T cells, or PBMCs. Subjects who had been exposed to COVID-19, were actively infected with it, or had recovered from it provided the deeply sampled blood TCRbeta repertoires that made up the dataset. The repertoires were released in a freely available public database meant as a resource for research on the immune response to SARS-CoV-2. The samples were drawn from two sources: the first 160 participants of the ongoing ImmuneRACE study, and about 1,300 subjects contributed by 6 global collaborators. Nearly every sample came with metadata listing a de-identified subject ID, COVID-19 status, age in years and sex. HLA class I and class II types, where available, came from metadata supplied by the sample provider rather than from assay-based typing. Broad study findings and their caveats: How much clinical and demographic metadata was included differed by source and by participant, and the metadata was provided uncurated.

As for this clone: There is no known antigen for this receptor. Per-nucleotide qualities are absent, and no much larger clonotype sits a single base away.

Whole blood was collected in K2EDTA tubes by collaborating institutions according to the institutions' own protocols. For TCRbeta analysis, collaborators shipped samples in one of three forms: frozen whole blood, isolated PBMCs, or DNA extracted from either of those sample types. The immunoSEQ Assay, a bias-controlled multiplex PCR, was used to amplify TCRbeta CDR3 regions from genomic DNA. In the original analysis: The number of nucleated cells in each sample was estimated by amplification of reference gene primers within the assay. To quantify the absolute abundance of each unique TCRbeta CDR3 rearrangement, sequence reads were collapsed and filtered. Productive Simpson clonality was computed per sample as the square root of Simpson's diversity index over productive rearrangements. This immuneACCESS table, as held by TCRdb, lists in-frame sequences with V and J called but not all clones. Of the missing ones, under half trace to an unresolved V gene in checked studies; the others have no known cause. V and J calls and clone size are those listed in that table; D and trimming were worked out from the DNA. The sample includes 150,000 or so clones, with around 79% observed a single time. Under 2% of the sample rests with the top ten.

CDR1 and CDR2 are drawn from the germline V gene (reference sequence): LGHDT, YNNKEL. The CDR3 holds 14 amino acids from the cysteine to the phenylalanine. The sequence is cut down to CDR3 DNA, 42 bases in frame from base 1. V is reduced by 0 bases and J by 0 bases, leaving a spacing of 6 bases between them. This clonotype originated in an elderly man with acute or convalescent COVID-19. This chain joins TRBV3-1 (or the pseudogene TRBV3-2) to TRBJ2-7; the D gene lacks a confident call. The specimen sequenced was peripheral blood. The DNA sequence is TGTGCCAGCAGCCAAGATTACATCTCCTACGAGCAGTACTTC. It translates as CASSQDYISYEQYF.